Sequencing of this T cell receptor beta chain was carried out in a study of cytomegalovirus exposure and HLA in healthy donors. This PCR relied on a set of 60 Vbeta primers and 13 Jbeta primers. Assay: immunoSEQ multiplex PCR; the TCRdb copy retains only in-frame clones and omits some. Here the sample spans 110,000 to 150,000 clones, nearly 85% being singletons. The sample consisted of PBMCs. The TCR originated in a male donor in good health and CMV-seronegative.

For the CDR3, the DNA is TGTGCCAGCAGTCAGGATAGGGGTTGGGAAAAACTGTTTTTT. Residues: CASSQDRGWEKLFF. V usage is TRBV7-6 and J usage is TRBJ1-4, with a possible D match to TRBD1 (5 bases). The CDR3 totals 14 residues. Germline V gene lookup returns CDR1 SGHVS and CDR2 FNYEAQ. Trimming left V 6 bases short and J 8 bases short, with 16 bases between. The whole variable domain, remainder taken from reference TRBV7-6 and TRBJ1-4, is GAGVSQSPRYKVTKRGQDVALRCDPISGHVSLYWYRQALGQGPEFLTYFNYEAQQDKSGLPNDRFSAERPEGSISTLTIQRTEQRDSAMYRCASSQDRGWEKLFFGSGTQLSVL.